The 8 T cell receptor beta chains below all came from one sample that was sequenced in a study of OX40 agonist ivuxolimab in advanced cancers. Receptors were amplified or captured by the immunoSEQ multiplex PCR assay. This immuneACCESS table, as held by TCRdb, lists in-frame sequences with V and J called but not all clones. Of the missing ones, under half trace to an unresolved V gene in checked studies; the others have no known cause. This sample has approximately 84,000 clones in its table, and about 88% of those were observed once. The leading ten clones occupy over 0.75% of the sample. The sample consisted of CD4+ or CD8+ T cells sorted from blood, taken in a trial of the OX40 agonist ivuxolimab. The receptors were gathered from an adult with an advanced solid tumor such as melanoma, head and neck, liver or kidney cancer.

V is TRBV5-1 and J is TRBJ1-2, with a weak D call TRBD1 (5 bases). The CDR3 length is 15 residues. Germline values: CDR1 SGHRS, CDR2 YFSETQ. The V gene lost 1 base and the J gene lost 8 bases, with 18 bases spanning the gap. In nucleotides, the CDR3 is TGCGCCAGCAGCTTGAGGGGTTTATCGGATCGCGGCTACACCTTC. Its translation: CASSLRGLSDRGYTF.

The V gene is TRBV5-1, the J gene TRBJ2-3; 12 positions match TRBD2. This CDR3 has 16 amino acids. CDR1 and CDR2 from the germline V gene are SGHRS and YFSETQ. With V trimmed by 3 bases and J by 0 bases, 2 bases remained unmatched. The CDR3 spells CASSSLAGGSTDTQYF. CDR3 sequence (DNA): TGCGCCAGCAGCTCACTAGCGGGGGGTAGCACAGATACGCAGTATTTT. The full variable domain, rest sourced from reference TRBV5-1 and TRBJ2-3, is KAGVTQTPRYLIKTRGQQVTLSCSPISGHRSVSWYQQTPGQGLQFLFEYFSETQRNKGNFPGRFSGRQFSNSRSEMNVSTLELGDSALYLCASSSLAGGSTDTQYFGPGTRLTVL.

The genes are TRBV27 and TRBJ1-4; 8 bases are shared with TRBD1. Germline V gives CDR1 MNHEY, CDR2 SMNVEV (reference sequence). The CDR3 extends over 15 amino acids. J gave up 7 bases and V 3 bases, and 7 bases lay outside the gene matches. The CDR3 reads CASSFRQGRGEKLFF. The DNA for the CDR3 is TGTGCCAGCAGTTTCCGACAGGGGAGGGGTGAAAAACTGTTTTTT.

V usage is TRBV7-9 and J usage is TRBJ2-2; 7 bases map to TRBD1. Looked up from germline, CDR1 is SEHNR and CDR2 is FQNEAQ (reference sequence). CDR3 length: 13 amino acids. Losses at the gene ends were 7 bases for V and 5 bases for J; bases not matched to a gene: 4. CDR3 nucleotide sequence: TGTGCCAGCACGACAGGGTGGACCGGGGAGCTGTTTTTT. Encoded protein: CASTTGWTGELFF.

The chain is built from TRBV9 and TRBJ2-6; TRBD1 might be the D (8 bases). The ends were cut back, 4 bases at V and 4 bases at J, with 21 bases in the middle. Germline V gene lookup returns CDR1 SGDLS and CDR2 YYNGEE. CDR3 length: 18 residues. CDR3 sequence reads: CASSPSQGAGAGANVLTF. CDR3 sequence (DNA): TGTGCCAGCAGCCCCTCCCAGGGGGCGGGGGCGGGGGCCAACGTCCTGACTTTC.

The CDR3 is CASSTGNTEAFF. In DNA form, the CDR3 reads TGTGCCAGCAGCACAGGGAACACTGAAGCTTTCTTT. The chain joins TRBV6-5 to TRBJ1-1, with D perhaps matching TRBD1 (5 bases). Germline loops: CDR1 MNHEY, CDR2 SVGAGI. Trimming removed 6 bases at V and 1 base at J, with 6 bases between. CDR3 length: 12 residues.

CDR3 sequence reads: CASSPGTPNYEQYF. The DNA of the CDR3 is TGTGCCAGCAGTCCCGGGACGCCGAACTACGAGCAGTACTTC. The gene calls are TRBV2 and TRBJ2-7, with D possibly being TRBD1 or TRBD2 (5 bases each). This CDR3 contains 14 residues. V was pared by 5 bases and J by 3 bases, with 14 bases between. From germline, CDR1 is SNHLY and CDR2 FYNNEI.

V and J are TRBV10-3 and TRBJ1-5; 7 bases line up with TRBD1. The J segment lost 0 bases and the V segment lost 7 bases, leaving 12 bases of the junction unmatched. The CDR3 consists of 17 residues. Per germline, CDR1 ENHRY and CDR2 SYGVKD. CDR3 region: CAITKGADGHSNQPQHF. In nucleotides, the CDR3 is TGTGCCATCACCAAGGGGGCGGACGGACATAGCAATCAGCCCCAGCATTTT.